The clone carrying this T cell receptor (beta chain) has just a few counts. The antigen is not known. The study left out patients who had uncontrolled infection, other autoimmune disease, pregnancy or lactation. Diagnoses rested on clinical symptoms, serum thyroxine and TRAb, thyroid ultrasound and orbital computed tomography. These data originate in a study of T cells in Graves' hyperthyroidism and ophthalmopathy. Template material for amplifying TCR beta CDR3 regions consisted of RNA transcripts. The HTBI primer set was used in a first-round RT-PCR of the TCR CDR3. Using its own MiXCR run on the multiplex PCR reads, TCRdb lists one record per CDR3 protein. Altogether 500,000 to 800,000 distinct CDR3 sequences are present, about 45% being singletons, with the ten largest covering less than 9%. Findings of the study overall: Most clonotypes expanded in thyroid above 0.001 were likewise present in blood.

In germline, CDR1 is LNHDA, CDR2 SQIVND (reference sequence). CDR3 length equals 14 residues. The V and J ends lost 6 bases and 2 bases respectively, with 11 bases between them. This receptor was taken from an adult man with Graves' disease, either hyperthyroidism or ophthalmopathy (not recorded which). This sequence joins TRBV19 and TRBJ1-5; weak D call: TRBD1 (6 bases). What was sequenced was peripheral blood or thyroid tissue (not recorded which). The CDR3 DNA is TGTGCCAGTAGGGCAGGGGCGGGCAATCAGCCCCAGCATTTT. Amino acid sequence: CASRAGAGNQPQHF.